This TCR beta chain appears in the sequencing data of a study of blood T cells in healthy people across ages. Study conclusions and caveats: From one million sequenced T cells, diversity estimates were lower bounds. Unsorted PBMC material precluded a definitive naive versus antigen-experienced comparison.

Investigators took roughly 10 milliliters of peripheral blood from every donor. Alongside a J-beta primer mix, a sample-barcoded 5' primer served in a second PCR lasting roughly 6 to 11 cycles. TCRdb re-called the 5' RACE reads with MiXCR, one entry per CDR3 protein. The data hold just under 750,000 distinct CDR3 sequences, with roughly 20% observed a single time. This clonotype was counted only a few times. Its antigen is as yet unknown. CDR1 and CDR2 from the germline V gene are LNHDA and SQIVND (reference sequence). This CDR3 region has 13 residues. V was pared by 3 bases and J by 7 bases, with 5 bases of the junction left unmatched.

The chain links TRBV19 to TRBJ1-2; TRBD1 agrees at 7 bases. Material for sequencing was blood. This clonotype was obtained from a man between 65 and 79 years old in good health. The CDR3 loop reads CASSMGTELGYTF. CDR3 DNA: TGTGCCAGTAGTATGGGGACAGAGCTTGGCTACACCTTC.